Each of the 28 T cell receptor beta chains below was sequenced from the same sample in a study of cytomegalovirus exposure and HLA in healthy donors. Using immunoSEQ multiplex PCR, the repertoire was profiled, and TCRdb retains in-frame clones only, with some absent. The table includes 250,000 to 300,000 clones, about 90% detected once. Input material: PBMCs. These receptors all come from a woman under 30 in good health and CMV-seronegative.

As concerns this clone: The sample carries other DNA sequences with the same CDR3. This chain joins TRBV18 and TRBJ2-1; 11 positions agree with TRBD2. Trimming cost V 3 bases and J 5 bases; bases outside gene matches: 0. The CDR3 contains 14 residues. CDR1 is KGHSH and CDR2 is LQKENI in the germline V gene. As DNA, the CDR3 is TGTGCCAGCTCACCTAGCGGGGGGGACAATGAGCAGTTCTTC. It translates to CASSPSGGDNEQFF.

CDR3 in amino acids: CASSDSETRLTDTQYF. In nucleotides, the CDR3 is TGTGCCAGCAGTGACTCGGAGACTAGACTCACAGATACGCAGTATTTT. The V gene is TRBV6-4, the J gene TRBJ2-3; D is possibly TRBD2 (6 bases). The germline V gene has CDR1 MRHNA and CDR2 SNTAGT. Trimming shortened V by 0 bases and J by 2 bases, and 12 bases separated the two germline ends. This CDR3 has 16 amino acids.

CDR3 coding DNA: TGCGCCAGCAGCCAAGATGAGTCGGGAGCTAACTATGGCTACACCTTC. This codes for CASSQDESGANYGYTF. This chain joins TRBV4-3 and TRBJ1-2; D uncertain. The CDR3 is made up of 16 amino acids. Trimming removed 0 bases from V and 0 bases from J, with 11 bases in between. Germline CDR1 LGHNA, CDR2 YSLEER.

The chain joins TRBV10-3 to TRBJ1-4; 7 bases match TRBD1. Germline values: CDR1 ENHRY, CDR2 SYGVKD. V was clipped by 5 bases and J by 7 bases; unmatched bases: 7. This CDR3 has 14 residues. CDR3: CAISQDRDREKLFF. The CDR3 DNA reads as TGTGCCATCAGTCAAGACAGGGATCGTGAAAAACTGTTTTTT.

The chain joins TRBV25-1 to TRBJ2-7, with 7 bases matching TRBD1. The CDR3 is made up of 13 amino acids. The germline CDR1 and CDR2 sequences are MGHDK and SYGVNS. With V trimmed by 7 bases and J by 1 base, 4 bases remained unmatched. As DNA, the CDR3 is TGTGCCAGCACCGGGACAGATTCCTACGAGCAGTACTTC. Translated: CASTGTDSYEQYF.

The genes are TRBV10-3 and TRBJ2-1; 15 bases are a match to TRBD2. V trimming: 6 bases; J trimming: 3 bases; junction bases outside the gene matches: 6. The CDR3 sequence is 17 residues long. The germline CDR1 and CDR2 sequences are ENHRY and SYGVKD. This chain's CDR3 is CAIRGTSGGYGYNEQFF. The CDR3 region has the DNA TGTGCCATCAGAGGGACTAGCGGGGGGTATGGCTACAATGAGCAGTTCTTC.

The chain links TRBV2 to TRBJ1-4; 8 bases are shared with TRBD1. The germline CDR1 and CDR2 sequences are SNHLY and FYNNEI. This CDR3 spans 16 amino acids. The V segment lost 8 bases and the J segment 0 bases; nucleotides outside the gene matches: 8. CDR3 region: CASLRDRLATNEKLFF. The CDR3 nucleotides read TGTGCCAGCCTCCGGGACAGGCTTGCAACTAATGAAAAACTGTTTTTT.

The genes are TRBV27 and TRBJ2-1; 8 bases fit TRBD2. This CDR3 has 16 amino acids. The germline V gene encodes CDR1 MNHEY and CDR2 SMNVEV (reference sequence). Unmatched junction bases numbered 6, after V lost 0 bases and J lost 5 bases. The CDR3 protein is CASSLSRGAGDNEQFF. As DNA, the CDR3 is TGTGCCAGCAGTTTATCGCGGGGGGCGGGGGACAATGAGCAGTTCTTC.

As to this clone: Other DNA sequences from this sample encode an identical CDR3 as well. The rearrangement links TRBV6-4 to TRBJ2-2; tentatively, D is TRBD1 (6 bases). CDR1 is MRHNA, CDR2 SNTAGT, per germline. This CDR3 has 14 amino acids. Trimming shortened V by 3 bases and J by 1 base, and 6 bases separated the two germline ends. The CDR3, as DNA: TGTGCCAGCAGTGAACAGGGGAACACCGGGGAGCTGTTTTTT. Translated: CASSEQGNTGELFF.

The rearrangement links TRBV5-4 to TRBJ2-7, with TRBD2 identical over 11 bases. This CDR3 contains 15 residues. Germline CDR1 and CDR2: SGHNT and YYREEE (reference sequence). The V and J ends lost 5 bases and 3 bases, in that order; junction bases with no gene match: 7. Here the CDR3 DNA reads TGTGCCAGCAGGGAGGGACTAGCGGATTTCTACGAGCAGTACTTC. Amino acid sequence: CASREGLADFYEQYF.

This clone was seen only a few times. The rearrangement links TRBV10-3 to TRBJ2-2, with a tentative D call TRBD2 (5 bases). The V end was cut by 4 bases, the J end by 0 bases, with 6 bases between. Germline loops: CDR1 ENHRY, CDR2 SYGVKD. The CDR3 has 14 residues. The CDR3 is CAISVRANTGELFF. CDR3 bases: TGTGCCATCAGTGTGCGGGCGAACACCGGGGAGCTGTTTTTT.

The chain carries TRBV9 and TRBJ1-2; TRBD1 matches at 9 bases. Germline assignment: CDR1 SGDLS and CDR2 YYNGEE. The ends lost 5 bases at V and 2 bases at J; junction bases unmatched: 4. The CDR3 contains 14 residues. The CDR3 region is CASRGQGENYGYTF. The CDR3 coding sequence is TGTGCCAGCAGGGGACAGGGAGAAAACTATGGCTACACCTTC.

The CDR3, as DNA: TGTGCCAGCTCACCAAACGTTGCGGAGACCCAGTACTTC. This translates into CASSPNVAETQYF. V usage is TRBV18 and J usage is TRBJ2-5; unclear D gene. The CDR3 sequence is 13 residues long. V was pared by 2 bases and J by 5 bases, with 9 bases between. CDR1 is KGHSH, CDR2 LQKENI, per germline.

The rearrangement uses TRBV28 and TRBJ1-3; D might be TRBD1 (6 bases). There are 16 residues in the CDR3. Looked up from germline, CDR1 is MDHEN and CDR2 is SYDVKM. V gave up 8 bases and J gave up 0 bases, with 17 bases separating them. The CDR3 nucleotides read TGTGCCAGCCTCGAGCCCACAGGGTTCTCTGGAAACACCATATATTTT. It translates to CASLEPTGFSGNTIYF.

The chain links TRBV28 to TRBJ2-3; 7 bases align to TRBD1. Germline CDR1 is MDHEN and CDR2 is SYDVKM. The CDR3 is 16 residues long. Trimming at V came to 6 bases and at J to 4 bases, leaving 13 bases not matched to a gene. The CDR3 is CASSWGQLKHPDTQYF. The CDR3 coding sequence is TGTGCCAGCAGCTGGGGACAGCTGAAACATCCAGATACGCAGTATTTT.

J is TRBJ2-7 and V is TRBV21-1; the table's D call, TRBD1, has no DNA check behind it. TRBV21-1 is shown as a pseudogene. The CDR3 length is 16 residues. CDR3 bases: TGTGCCAGCAGCCCAAGGGGACGGGACAAAACCTACGAGCAGTACGTC. Its translation: CASSPRGRDKTYEQYV.

The CDR3 loop is CASSVAAGRTGELFF. DNA for the CDR3: TGTGCCAGCAGCGTAGCAGCGGGGCGCACCGGGGAGCTGTTTTTT. The chain joins TRBV9 to TRBJ2-2; 7 bases are shared with TRBD2. Germline V gives CDR1 SGDLS, CDR2 YYNGEE. The CDR3 is made up of 15 amino acids. V shed 0 bases, J shed 4 bases, and the junction held 3 bases outside the gene matches.

The genes are TRBV6-6 and TRBJ1-4; no clear D gene. Trimming stripped 2 bases from V and 0 bases from J, with 10 bases between. Per germline, CDR1 MNHNY and CDR2 SVGAGI (reference sequence). The CDR3 is 16 amino acids. The CDR3 sequence is CASSYSGGATNEKLFF. For the CDR3, the DNA is TGTGCCAGCAGTTACAGCGGCGGCGCAACTAATGAAAAACTGTTTTTT.

The J gene is TRBJ2-7, the V gene TRBV7-8, with D possibly matching TRBD2 (6 bases). V lost 1 base to trimming and J lost 5 bases, with 18 bases between them. Germline V CDR1 and CDR2: SGHVS, FQNEAQ. The CDR3 totals 16 residues. CDR3 nucleotides: TGTGCCAGCAGCTTAGATACTAGCCCTCTCCCTCACGAGCAGTACTTC. Its translation: CASSLDTSPLPHEQYF.

The rearrangement links TRBV7-6 to TRBJ1-2, with D tentatively TRBD1 (5 bases). Germline values: CDR1 SGHVS, CDR2 FNYEAQ. Trimming took 1 base from V and 3 from J, leaving 15 bases between them. This CDR3 spans 16 amino acids. CDR3: CASSLGPNGGDYGYTF. DNA for the CDR3: TGTGCCAGCAGCTTAGGCCCCAACGGGGGGGACTATGGCTACACCTTC.

Concerning this clone itself: The junction departs from the called germline gene at one end, perhaps through a read error. CDR3 nucleotide sequence: TGTGCTAGCAGCTTGGCTGCATACAATGAGCAGTTCTTC. Encoded protein: CASSLAAYNEQFF. The V and J genes are TRBV7-7 and TRBJ2-1; D call uncertain. This CDR3 region has 13 residues. CDR1 SSHAT and CDR2 FNYEAQ come from the germline V gene (reference sequence).

In DNA form, the CDR3 reads TGCGCCAGCAGCGCCGGGACAGAAGAGACCCAGTACTTC. This codes for CASSAGTEETQYF. The chain has TRBV5-1 and TRBJ2-5; TRBD1 matches 7 bases. CDR1 and CDR2 from the germline V gene are SGHRS and YFSETQ. The CDR3 runs 13 residues. V lost 4 bases to trimming and J lost 3 bases; unmatched junction nucleotides: 3. The variable domain in full, completed from reference TRBV5-1 and TRBJ2-5, reads KAGVTQTPRYLIKTRGQQVTLSCSPISGHRSVSWYQQTPGQGLQFLFEYFSETQRNKGNFPGRFSGRQFSNSRSEMNVSTLELGDSALYLCASSAGTEETQYFGPGTRLLVL.

The CDR3 DNA reads TGTGCCACTAACCTAGCGGGCACAGATACGCAGTATTTT. It is translated as CATNLAGTDTQYF. V gene TRBV27 combines with J gene TRBJ2-3, with TRBD2 matching over 7 bases. V lost 10 bases and J lost 1; bases outside the gene matches: 5. The CDR3 is 13 amino acids. Germline V gene data show CDR1 as MNHEY and CDR2 as SMNVEV (reference sequence).

The CDR3 region is CAIWTAGYEQYF. DNA of the CDR3: TGTGCCATATGGACAGCAGGCTACGAGCAGTACTTC. The chain joins TRBV10-3 to TRBJ2-7; possible D gene TRBD1, 6 bases. There are 12 residues in the CDR3. CDR1 is ENHRY, CDR2 SYGVKD, per germline. Trimming took off 9 bases at V and 3 bases at J, with 12 bases between the two ends.

The chain is built from TRBV28 and TRBJ1-1; the D gene is possibly TRBD1 (6 bases). The length of the CDR3 is 15 residues. Germline CDR1 and CDR2: MDHEN and SYDVKM. V lost 1 base to trimming and J lost 3 bases, with 12 bases between them. The CDR3 reads CASSLYRTDYTEAFF. DNA of the CDR3: TGTGCCAGCAGTTTATACCGGACAGATTACACTGAAGCTTTCTTT.

The chain has TRBV28 and TRBJ2-4; possibly TRBD2 for D (5 bases). V was shortened by 5 bases and J by 9 bases, with 8 bases between the two germline ends. This CDR3 has 11 residues. Germline assignment: CDR1 MDHEN and CDR2 SYDVKM. The CDR3 nucleotides are TGTGCCAGCAGTGTGGGGAGCATTCAGTACTTC. Its translation is CASSVGSIQYF. The complete variable domain, with remaining parts taken from reference TRBV28 and TRBJ2-4, reads DVKVTQSSRYLVKRTGEKVFLECVQDMDHENMFWYRQDPGLGLRLIYFSYDVKMKEKGDIPEGYSVSREKKERFSLILESASTNQTSMYLCASSVGSIQYFGAGTRLSVL.

This rearrangement joins TRBV27 to TRBJ1-5; unclear D gene. Trimming took 5 bases from V and 0 from J, leaving 8 bases between them. This CDR3 contains 14 residues. Looked up from germline, CDR1 is MNHEY and CDR2 is SMNVEV (reference sequence). The CDR3: CASSDRNSNQPQHF. CDR3 bases: TGTGCCAGCAGTGATAGAAATAGCAATCAGCCCCAGCATTTT.

The chain carries TRBV6-5 and TRBJ1-5; D gene uncertain. The CDR3 length is 15 residues. V was pared by 6 bases and J by 4 bases, with 16 bases between. In germline, CDR1 is MNHEY, CDR2 SVGAGI. CDR3 DNA sequence: TGTGCCAGCAGCCTTTGGACTTCAACGAATCAGCCCCAGCATTTT. Protein product: CASSLWTSTNQPQHF.